This T cell receptor (beta chain) was identified during a study of tumor-infiltrating lymphocytes in primary liver carcinoma. About the research overall: Patients diagnosed with primary liver carcinoma received treatment through surgical resection. General study findings and limits: Blood's top-250-clone fraction was significantly lower than that of tumors (p = 0.039).

Unsorted whole blood supplied the blood RNA, and germline DNA was isolated too. With 400 to 550 ng total RNA as template and a constant-region primer, TCR beta cDNA was made. ARM-PCR, slightly modified, supplied the TCR beta libraries through three nested multiplex PCR rounds. TCRdb analysed the multiplex PCR reads with MiXCR anew, one entry per CDR3 protein. The sample lists 150,000 to 200,000 distinct CDR3 sequences, approximately 64% occurring once. As regards this clonotype: Its antigen is still unknown. A read error may be the cause here, since a much bigger clone is one base away.

Input material: peripheral blood. The TCR sequence derives from a woman aged 60 to 75 with primary liver carcinoma and hepatitis B virus infection.

This CDR3 reads CANREGETQYF. The CDR3 coding sequence is TGTGCCAACAGGGAAGGGGAGACCCAGTACTTC. V and J are TRBV10-3 and TRBJ2-5, with a weak D call TRBD1 (6 bases). The CDR3 has 11 amino acids. Trimming cost V 10 bases and J 5 bases, with 11 bases left between them. Per the germline V gene, CDR1 is ENHRY and CDR2 is SYGVKD.